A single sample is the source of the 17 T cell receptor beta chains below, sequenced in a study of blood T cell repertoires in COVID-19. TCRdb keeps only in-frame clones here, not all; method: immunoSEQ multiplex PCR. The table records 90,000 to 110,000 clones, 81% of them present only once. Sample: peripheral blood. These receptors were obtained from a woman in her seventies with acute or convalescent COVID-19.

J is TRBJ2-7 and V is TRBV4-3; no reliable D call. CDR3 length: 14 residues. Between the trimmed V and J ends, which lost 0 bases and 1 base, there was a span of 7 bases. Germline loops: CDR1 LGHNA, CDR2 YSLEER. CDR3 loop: CASSQDRGSYEQYF. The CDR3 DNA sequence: TGCGCCAGCAGCCAAGATCGCGGATCCTACGAGCAGTACTTC.

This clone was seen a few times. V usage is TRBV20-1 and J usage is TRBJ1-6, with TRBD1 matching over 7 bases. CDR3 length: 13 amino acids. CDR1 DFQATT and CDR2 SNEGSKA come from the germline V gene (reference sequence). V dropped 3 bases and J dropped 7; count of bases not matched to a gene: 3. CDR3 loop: CSASDRENSPLHF. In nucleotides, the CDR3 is TGCAGTGCTAGTGACAGGGAAAATTCACCCCTCCACTTT.

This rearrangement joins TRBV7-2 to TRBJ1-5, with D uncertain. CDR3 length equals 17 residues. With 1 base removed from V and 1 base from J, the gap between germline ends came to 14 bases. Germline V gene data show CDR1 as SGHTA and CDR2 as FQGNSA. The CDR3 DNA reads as TGTGCCAGCAGCTTAGGTCTTAGAGATTTAAGCAATCAGCCCCAGCATTTT. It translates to CASSLGLRDLSNQPQHF.

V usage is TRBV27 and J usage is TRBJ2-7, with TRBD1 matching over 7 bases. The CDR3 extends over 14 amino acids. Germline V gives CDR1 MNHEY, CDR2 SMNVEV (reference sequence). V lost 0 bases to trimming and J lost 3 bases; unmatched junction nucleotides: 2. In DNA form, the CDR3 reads TGTGCCAGCAGTTTATCGGGGACAGTCTACGAGCAGTACTTC. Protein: CASSLSGTVYEQYF.

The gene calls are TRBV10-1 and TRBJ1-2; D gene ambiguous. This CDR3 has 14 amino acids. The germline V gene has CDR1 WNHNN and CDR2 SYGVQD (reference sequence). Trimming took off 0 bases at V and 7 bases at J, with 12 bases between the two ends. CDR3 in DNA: TGCGCCAGCAGTGAGTCGACGGACTCGGGTGGCTACACCTTC. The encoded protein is CASSESTDSGGYTF.

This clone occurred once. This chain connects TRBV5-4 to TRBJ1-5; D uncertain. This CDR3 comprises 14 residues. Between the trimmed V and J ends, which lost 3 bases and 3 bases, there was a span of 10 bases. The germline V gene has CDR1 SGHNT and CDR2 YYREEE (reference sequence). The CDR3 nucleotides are TGTGCCAGCAGCTCCGGACTGAACAATCAGCCCCAGCATTTT. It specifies CASSSGLNNQPQHF.

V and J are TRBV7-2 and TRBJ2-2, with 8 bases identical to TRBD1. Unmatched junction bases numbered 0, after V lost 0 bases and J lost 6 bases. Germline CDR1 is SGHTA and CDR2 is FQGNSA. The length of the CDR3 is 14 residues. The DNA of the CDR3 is TGTGCCAGCAGCTTAGCGGACAGGGCCGGGGAGCTGTTTTTT. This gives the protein CASSLADRAGELFF. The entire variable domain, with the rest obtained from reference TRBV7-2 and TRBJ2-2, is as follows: GAGVSQSPSNKVTEKGKDVELRCDPISGHTALYWYRQSLGQGLEFLIYFQGNSAPDKSGLPSDRFSAERTGGSVSTLTIQRTQQEDSAVYLCASSLADRAGELFFGEGSRLTVL.

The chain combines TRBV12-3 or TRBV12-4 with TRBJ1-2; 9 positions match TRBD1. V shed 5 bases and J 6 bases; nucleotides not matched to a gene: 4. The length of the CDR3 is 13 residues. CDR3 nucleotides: TGTGCCAGCAGTCCGACAGGGGGTGATGGCTACACCTTC. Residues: CASSPTGGDGYTF.

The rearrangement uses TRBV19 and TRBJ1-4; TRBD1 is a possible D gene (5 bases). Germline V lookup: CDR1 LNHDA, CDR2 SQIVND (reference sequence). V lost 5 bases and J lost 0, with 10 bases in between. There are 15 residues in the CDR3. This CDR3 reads CASSPTAATNEKLFF. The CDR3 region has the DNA TGTGCCAGTAGTCCGACAGCCGCAACTAATGAAAAACTGTTTTTT.

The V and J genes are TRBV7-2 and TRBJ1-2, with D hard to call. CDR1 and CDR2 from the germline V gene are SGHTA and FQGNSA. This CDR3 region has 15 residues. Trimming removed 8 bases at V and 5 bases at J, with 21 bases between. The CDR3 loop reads CASGPPPGVGYGYTF. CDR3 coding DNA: TGTGCCAGCGGCCCACCCCCCGGGGTTGGGTATGGCTACACCTTC.

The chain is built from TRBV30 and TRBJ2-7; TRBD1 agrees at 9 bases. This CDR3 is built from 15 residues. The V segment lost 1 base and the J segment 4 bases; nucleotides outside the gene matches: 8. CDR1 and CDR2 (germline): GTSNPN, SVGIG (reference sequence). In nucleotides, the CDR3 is TGTGCCTGGAGTGATGAAGGACAGGGGCTTTACGAGCAGTACTTC. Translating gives CAWSDEGQGLYEQYF.

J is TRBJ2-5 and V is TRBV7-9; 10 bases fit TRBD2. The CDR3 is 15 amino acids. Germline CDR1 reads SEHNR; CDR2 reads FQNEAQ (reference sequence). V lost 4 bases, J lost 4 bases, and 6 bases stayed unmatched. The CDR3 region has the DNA TGTGCCAGCAGCTCCCCTAGCGGGAGAGGAGAGACCCAGTACTTC. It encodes CASSSPSGRGETQYF.

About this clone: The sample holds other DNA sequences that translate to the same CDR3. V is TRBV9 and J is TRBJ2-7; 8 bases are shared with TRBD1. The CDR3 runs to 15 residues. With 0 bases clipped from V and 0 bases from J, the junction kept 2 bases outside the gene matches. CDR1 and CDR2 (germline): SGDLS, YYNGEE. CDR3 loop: CASSVGTGSSYEQYF. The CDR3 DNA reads TGTGCCAGCAGCGTAGGGACAGGGAGCTCCTACGAGCAGTACTTC. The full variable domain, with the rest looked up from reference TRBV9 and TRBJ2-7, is DSGVTQTPKHLITATGQRVTLRCSPRSGDLSVYWYQQSLDQGLQFLIQYYNGEERAKGNILERFSAQQFPDLHSELNLSSLELGDSALYFCASSVGTGSSYEQYFGPGTRLTVT.

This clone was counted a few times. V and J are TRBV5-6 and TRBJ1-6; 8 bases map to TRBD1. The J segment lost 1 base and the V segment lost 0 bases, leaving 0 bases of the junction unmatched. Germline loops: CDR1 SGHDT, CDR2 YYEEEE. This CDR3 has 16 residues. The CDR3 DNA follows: TGTGCCAGCAGCTTGGGGACAGGGTCCTATAATTCACCCCTCCACTTT. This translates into CASSLGTGSYNSPLHF. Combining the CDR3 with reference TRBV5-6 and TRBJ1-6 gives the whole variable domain DAGVTQSPTHLIKTRGQQVTLRCSPKSGHDTVSWYQQALGQGPQFIFQYYEEEERQRGNFPDRFSGHQFPNYSSELNVNALLLGDSALYLCASSLGTGSYNSPLHFGNGTRLTVT.

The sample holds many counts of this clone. In DNA, the CDR3 is TGTGCCAGCAGCCAAGGACAGGGGGAACAGCTCTACGAGCAGTACTTC. It codes for CASSQGQGEQLYEQYF. The chain is built from TRBV4-2 and TRBJ2-7; 9 positions match TRBD1. CDR1 and CDR2 from the germline V gene are LGHNA and YNFKEQ. CDR3 length: 16 residues. Trimming removed 1 base from V and 3 bases from J; junction bases left unmatched: 7.

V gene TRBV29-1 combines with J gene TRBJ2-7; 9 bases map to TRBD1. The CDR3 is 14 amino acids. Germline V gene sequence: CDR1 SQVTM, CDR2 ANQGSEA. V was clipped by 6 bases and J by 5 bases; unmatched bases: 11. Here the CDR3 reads CSVGMGQGGNEQYF. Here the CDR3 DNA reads TGCAGCGTGGGAATGGGACAGGGAGGGAACGAGCAGTACTTC.

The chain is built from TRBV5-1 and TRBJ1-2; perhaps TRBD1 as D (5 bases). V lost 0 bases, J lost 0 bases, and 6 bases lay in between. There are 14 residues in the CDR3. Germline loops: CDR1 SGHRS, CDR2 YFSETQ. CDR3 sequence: CASSLATANYGYTF. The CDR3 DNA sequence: TGCGCCAGCAGCTTGGCGACAGCTAACTATGGCTACACCTTC.